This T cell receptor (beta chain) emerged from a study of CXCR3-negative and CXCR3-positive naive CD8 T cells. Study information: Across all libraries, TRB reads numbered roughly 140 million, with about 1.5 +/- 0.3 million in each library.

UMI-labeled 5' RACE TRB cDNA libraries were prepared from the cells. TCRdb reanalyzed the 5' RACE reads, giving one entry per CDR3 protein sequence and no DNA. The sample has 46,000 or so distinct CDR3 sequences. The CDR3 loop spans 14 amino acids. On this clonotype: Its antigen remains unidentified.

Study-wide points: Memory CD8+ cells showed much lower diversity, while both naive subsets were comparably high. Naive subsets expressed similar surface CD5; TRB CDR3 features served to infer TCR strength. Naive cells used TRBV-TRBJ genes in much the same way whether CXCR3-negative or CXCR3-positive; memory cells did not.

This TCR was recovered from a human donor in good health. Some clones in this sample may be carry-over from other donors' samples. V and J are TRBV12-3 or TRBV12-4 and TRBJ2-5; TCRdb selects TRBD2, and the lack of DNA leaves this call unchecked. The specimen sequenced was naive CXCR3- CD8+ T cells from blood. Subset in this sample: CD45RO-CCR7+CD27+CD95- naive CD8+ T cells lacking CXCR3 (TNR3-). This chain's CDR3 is CASSLASGGETQYF.